The rows below give T cell receptor beta chains drawn from one sample of a study of T cell responses to AZD1222 COVID-19 vaccine. Repertoires were generated with immunoSEQ multiplex PCR, while TCRdb's copy carries only in-frame clones and drops some. The data contain around 95,000 clones, approximately 87% of them singletons. Sequenced material: peripheral blood, taken on day 0 of MenACWY control vaccination. All receptors come from an adult in good health. Each CDR3 is given with its conserved first and last residue. Fields, in order: V gene, J gene, clone size, D gene, CDR3 DNA, CDR3 protein. A D gene is named only where the DNA matches it firmly. Clone size is stated in some rows and not others, as once, few, many or a class when expanded.

TRBV5-1	TRBJ1-2	NA	TRBD1	TGCGCCAGCAGCCAGCTATTGGGACAGGGCAAGACGGGCTATGGCTACACCTTC	CASSQLLGQGKTGYGYTF
TRBV4-1	TRBJ1-5	NA	NA	TGCGCCAGCAGCCAAGTGGGCGGGGGGCATCAGCCCCAGCATTTT	CASSQVGGGHQPQHF
TRBV29-1	TRBJ1-5	NA	NA	TGCAGCGCCGGGGGCGCCGATCAGCCCCAGCATTTT	CSAGGADQPQHF
TRBV27	TRBJ2-7	NA	NA	TGTGCCAGCAGTTTCTCGGCGGGGCCTTACGAGCAGTACTTC	CASSFSAGPYEQYF
TRBV2	TRBJ2-7	NA	NA	TGTGCCAGCAGTGAAGGGATAATCCCCTACGAGCAGTACTTC	CASSEGIIPYEQYF
TRBV24-1	TRBJ2-1	once	TRBD1	TGTGCCACCAGTGGGGGACGGACAGGGGACTACAATGAGCAGTTCTTC	CATSGGRTGDYNEQFF
TRBV28	TRBJ2-7	NA	NA	TGTGCCAGCAGCCGAAGTGCCGACCCCTACGAGCAGTACTTC	CASSRSADPYEQYF
TRBV28	TRBJ1-4	NA	NA	TGTGCCAGCAGACCCTACTGGGGTACGACTAATGAAAAACTGTTTTTT	CASRPYWGTTNEKLFF
TRBV5-1	TRBJ2-5	NA	TRBD2	TGCGCCAGCAGCGTACTAGCGGGGCCAAAAGAGACCCAGTACTTC	CASSVLAGPKETQYF
TRBV7-2	TRBJ2-5	NA	TRBD2	TGTGCCAGCAGCTCGGGGACTAGCGGGAGAGCAGGGGAGACCCAGTACTTC	CASSSGTSGRAGETQYF
TRBV28	TRBJ1-4	NA	NA	TGTGCCAGCAGTTTAAGGGGGGCTGATCCCGAAAAACTGTTTTTT	CASSLRGADPEKLFF
TRBV30	TRBJ1-5	NA	TRBD1	TGTGCCTGGAGTGTAACAGGGGGCTGGCAGCCCCAGCATTTT	CAWSVTGGWQPQHF
TRBV7-9	TRBJ2-5	NA	NA	TGTGCCAGCAGCTTAGATGTTTCGGAGACCCAGTACTTC	CASSLDVSETQYF
TRBV18	TRBJ2-1	NA	TRBD2	TGTGCCAGCTCACCGGGACTAGCGGAGGATGAGCAGTTCTTC	CASSPGLAEDEQFF
TRBV30	TRBJ1-5	NA	NA	TGTGCCTGGAGCGGATGGAGGGGCCAGCCCCAGCATTTT	CAWSGWRGQPQHF
TRBV11-3	TRBJ2-3	NA	NA	TGTGCCAGCAGCCGATCGGCTAGCACAGATACGCAGTATTTT	CASSRSASTDTQYF
TRBV19	TRBJ1-2	NA	NA	TGTGCCAGTAGTATGTCCCAGACTCCCCGATGGGGCTACACCTTC	CASSMSQTPRWGYTF
TRBV6-6	TRBJ2-2	NA	NA	TGTGCCAGCAGTTACTCGTGGGGTCAGAACACCGGGGAGCTGTTTTTT	CASSYSWGQNTGELFF
TRBV6-1	TRBJ2-3	few	TRBD2	TGTGCCAGCAGTGAAAGCGGGGGGGACACAGATACGCAGTATTTT	CASSESGGDTDTQYF
TRBV19	TRBJ2-7	NA	NA	TGTGCCAGTAGCCAGATACTGGGCACCTACGAGCAGTACTTC	CASSQILGTYEQYF
TRBV6-1	TRBJ2-7	NA	TRBD1	TGTGCCAGCAGCCCGACAGGGGACTCCTACGAGCAGTACTTC	CASSPTGDSYEQYF
TRBV7-2	TRBJ2-1	few	NA	TGTGCCAGCAGCTTAGACGGGGTACCCTACAATGAGCAGTTCTTC	CASSLDGVPYNEQFF
TRBV28	TRBJ2-7	once	NA	TGTGCCAGCAGTTTCGTGGGGGGCCTCTCCTACGAGCAGTACTTC	CASSFVGGLSYEQYF
TRBV19	TRBJ1-5	NA	TRBD1	TGTGCCAGCACTTGGGGGACAGGGGGCAGCAATCAGCCCCAGCATTTT	CASTWGTGGSNQPQHF
TRBV28	TRBJ1-2	NA	TRBD1	TGTGCCAGCAGTTTTCCCGGGACAGTGAATGGCTACACCTTC	CASSFPGTVNGYTF
TRBV9	TRBJ2-1	NA	TRBD2	TGTGCCAGCAGCAGGGCGGGGGTAATCTCCTACAATGAGCAGTTCTTC	CASSRAGVISYNEQFF
TRBV5-4	TRBJ2-3	NA	NA	TGTGCCAGCAGCCTGGACACAGATACGCAGTATTTT	CASSLDTDTQYF
TRBV5-4	TRBJ1-4	NA	NA	TGTGCCAGCGGGCAGCCGGGCGATGAAAAACTGTTTTTT	CASGQPGDEKLFF
TRBV7-2	TRBJ2-2	once	TRBD2	TGTGCCAGCAGCGGGGGGGGAGCGGCGAACACCGGGGAGCTGTTTTTT	CASSGGGAANTGELFF
TRBV6-2/TRBV6-3	TRBJ2-7	NA	TRBD2	TGTGCCAGCAGTTACTTTACTAGCGGGTCCTCCTACGAGCAGTACTTC	CASSYFTSGSSYEQYF
TRBV12-3/TRBV12-4	TRBJ1-1	NA	NA	TGTGCCAGCAGCCGGACAGAGAACACTGAAGCTTTCTTT	CASSRTENTEAFF
TRBV30	TRBJ1-6	NA	NA	TGTGCCTGGAGTGTACTTGGCGGGGGAGCTGGTAATTCACCCCTCCACTTT	CAWSVLGGGAGNSPLHF
TRBV20-1	TRBJ2-1	NA	NA	TGCAGTGCTTACAGGGAAGTAGAGTTCTTC	CSAYREVEFF
TRBV6-4	TRBJ2-3	NA	NA	TGTGCCAGCAGTGAGGGGGGAAGCACAGATACGCAGTATTTT	CASSEGGSTDTQYF
TRBV19	TRBJ1-2	once	TRBD1	TGTGCCAGTAGTACCCTCGCACAGGGGAATGGCTACACCTTC	CASSTLAQGNGYTF
TRBV6-5	TRBJ1-2	NA	NA	TGTGCCAGCAGTCCGGATATTGACCGCCTCTACACCTTC	CASSPDIDRLYTF
TRBV29-1	TRBJ2-1	NA	NA	TGCAGCCCCCGCGGCCCCACCAATGAGCAGTTCTTC	CSPRGPTNEQFF
TRBV19	TRBJ1-1	NA	NA	TGTGCCAGTAGTATCCAGGGCAACACTGAAGCTTTCTTT	CASSIQGNTEAFF
TRBV2	TRBJ2-7	NA	TRBD2	TGTGCCAGCAGCCCGCTAGCGGGAGTAGGAGAGCAGTACTTC	CASSPLAGVGEQYF
TRBV3-1/TRBV3-2	TRBJ1-2	NA	NA	TGTGCCAGCAGCTCTTACCAAGGGTATGGCTACACCTTC	CASSSYQGYGYTF
TRBV5-5	TRBJ2-7	NA	TRBD1	TGTGCCAGCAGCTCCCACCCGACAGGGGCCATCTACGAGCAGTACTTC	CASSSHPTGAIYEQYF
TRBV3-1/TRBV3-2	TRBJ2-3	NA	TRBD2	TGTGCCAGCAGCCAAAATCGACTAGCGGGAGGACAAGATACGCAGTATTTT	CASSQNRLAGGQDTQYF